The T cell receptor (beta chain) described here comes from a study of monozygotic twins with inflammatory bowel disease. From the 5' RACE reads, TCRdb lists one entry per CDR3 protein and no DNA. This table holds approximately 210,000 distinct CDR3 sequences. CDR3 length: 15 amino acids. In germline, CDR1 is MNHEY, CDR2 SMNVEV (reference sequence). Sequences were obtained from blood. The clonotype comes from a human donor with ulcerative colitis or Crohn's disease, or a healthy co-twin of an affected twin (not recorded which). The gene calls are TRBV27 and TRBJ1-6; checking the TCRdb D call of TRBD1 is not possible without DNA. The CDR3 protein is CASPPGEGHNSPLHF.